This T cell receptor (beta chain) was obtained from a study of neurological immune-mediated disorders. The making of cDNA relied on 5'RACE with 10-nucleotide random UMIs. TCRdb used MiXCR to reprocess the 5' RACE reads, holding one entry per CDR3 protein. This table holds about 60,000 distinct CDR3 sequences, approximately 4% found once. This clonotype appeared many times. Antigen: not known. Findings of the study overall: Private repertoires in all groups were suggested, as expanded clones shared no CDR3 amino acid sequences across subjects. While HTLV-1-associated myelopathy showed the greatest TCR clonal expansion, multiple sclerosis showed the least, falling below healthy controls.

The CDR3 has 14 residues. V shed 1 base and J 5 bases; nucleotides not matched to a gene: 8. CDR1 is DFQATT, CDR2 SNEGSKA, per germline (reference sequence). The unsorted libraries were produced from 2 million PBMCs held at -80 C. Sequencing used PBMCs. The source of this sequence is a man aged 50 to 60 with multiple sclerosis. The chain links TRBV20-1 to TRBJ2-7; 7 positions agree with TRBD1. The CDR3 is CSARGTGDHNEQYF. CDR3 sequence (DNA): TGCAGTGCTAGAGGGACAGGAGACCACAACGAGCAGTACTTC.